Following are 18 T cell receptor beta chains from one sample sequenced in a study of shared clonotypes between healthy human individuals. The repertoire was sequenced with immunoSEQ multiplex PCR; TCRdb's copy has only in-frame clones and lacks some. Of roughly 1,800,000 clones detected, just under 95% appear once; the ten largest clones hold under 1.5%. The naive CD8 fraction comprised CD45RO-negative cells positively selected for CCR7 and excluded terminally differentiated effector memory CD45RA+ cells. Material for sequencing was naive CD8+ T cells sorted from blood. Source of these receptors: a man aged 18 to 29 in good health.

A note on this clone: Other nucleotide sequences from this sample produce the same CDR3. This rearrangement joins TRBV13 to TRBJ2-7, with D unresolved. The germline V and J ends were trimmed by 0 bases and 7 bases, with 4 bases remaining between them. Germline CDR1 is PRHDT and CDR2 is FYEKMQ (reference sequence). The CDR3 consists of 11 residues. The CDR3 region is CASSLGGEQYF. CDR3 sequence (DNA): TGTGCCAGCAGCTTAGGCGGAGAGCAGTACTTC.

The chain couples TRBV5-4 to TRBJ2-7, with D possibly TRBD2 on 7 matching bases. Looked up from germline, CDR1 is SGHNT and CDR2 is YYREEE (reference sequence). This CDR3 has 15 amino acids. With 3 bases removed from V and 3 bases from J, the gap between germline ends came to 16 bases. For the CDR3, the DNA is TGTGCCAGCAGCTCAATGGGGGAGGGGGGCTACGAGCAGTACTTC. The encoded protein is CASSSMGEGGYEQYF.

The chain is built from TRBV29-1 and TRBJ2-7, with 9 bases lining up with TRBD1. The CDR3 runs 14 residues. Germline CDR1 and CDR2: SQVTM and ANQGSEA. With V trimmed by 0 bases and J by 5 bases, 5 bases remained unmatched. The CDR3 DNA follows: TGCAGCGTTGAAGAGGGACAGGGCAACCACGAGCAGTACTTC. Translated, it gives CSVEEGQGNHEQYF.

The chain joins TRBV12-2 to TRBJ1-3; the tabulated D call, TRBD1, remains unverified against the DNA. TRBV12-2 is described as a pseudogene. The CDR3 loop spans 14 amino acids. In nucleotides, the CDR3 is TGTGCAAGTCGCCTGAACCGGACAGGAAACACCATATATTTT. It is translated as CASRLNRTGNTIYF.

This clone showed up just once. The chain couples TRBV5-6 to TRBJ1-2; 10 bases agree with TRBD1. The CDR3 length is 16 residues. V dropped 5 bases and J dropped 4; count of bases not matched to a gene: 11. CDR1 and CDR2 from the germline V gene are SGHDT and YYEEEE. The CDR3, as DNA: TGTGCCAGCAGAGTCACCGGGACAGGGGAGTTCTATGGCTACACCTTC. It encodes CASRVTGTGEFYGYTF. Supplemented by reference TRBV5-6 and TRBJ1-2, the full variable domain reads DAGVTQSPTHLIKTRGQQVTLRCSPKSGHDTVSWYQQALGQGPQFIFQYYEEEERQRGNFPDRFSGHQFPNYSSELNVNALLLGDSALYLCASRVTGTGEFYGYTFGSGTRLTVV.

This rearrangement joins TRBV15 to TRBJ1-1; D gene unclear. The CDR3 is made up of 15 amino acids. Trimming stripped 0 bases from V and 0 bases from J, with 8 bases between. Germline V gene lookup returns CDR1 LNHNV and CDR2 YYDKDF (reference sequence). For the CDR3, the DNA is TGTGCCACCAGCAGAGAACATAACATGAACACTGAAGCTTTCTTT. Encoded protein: CATSREHNMNTEAFF.

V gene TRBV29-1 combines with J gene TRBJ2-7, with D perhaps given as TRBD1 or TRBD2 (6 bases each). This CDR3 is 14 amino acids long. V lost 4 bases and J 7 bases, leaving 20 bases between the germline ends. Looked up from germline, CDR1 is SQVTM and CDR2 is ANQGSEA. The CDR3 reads CSVVEGGGIREQYF. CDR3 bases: TGCAGCGTTGTAGAGGGGGGCGGGATTAGAGAGCAGTACTTC.

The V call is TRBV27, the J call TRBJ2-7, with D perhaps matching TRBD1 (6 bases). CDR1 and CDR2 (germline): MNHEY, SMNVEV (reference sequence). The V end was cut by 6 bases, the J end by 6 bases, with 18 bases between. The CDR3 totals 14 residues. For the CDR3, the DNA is TGTGCCAGCAGCTACAGGGATAGGGATGGCGAGCAGTACTTC. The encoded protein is CASSYRDRDGEQYF.

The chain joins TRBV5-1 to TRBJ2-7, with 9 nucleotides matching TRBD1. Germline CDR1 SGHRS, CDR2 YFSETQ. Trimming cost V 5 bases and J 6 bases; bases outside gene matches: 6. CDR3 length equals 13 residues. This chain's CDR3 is CASRQDRGGEQYF. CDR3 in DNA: TGCGCCAGCAGGCAGGACAGGGGTGGCGAGCAGTACTTC.

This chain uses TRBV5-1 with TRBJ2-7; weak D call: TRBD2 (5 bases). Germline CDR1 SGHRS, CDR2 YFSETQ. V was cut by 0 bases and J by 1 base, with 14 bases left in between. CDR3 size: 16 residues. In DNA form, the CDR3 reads TGCGCCAGCAGCTTGGCCGAGGGTCTAAGGTCCTACGAGCAGTACTTC. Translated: CASSLAEGLRSYEQYF.

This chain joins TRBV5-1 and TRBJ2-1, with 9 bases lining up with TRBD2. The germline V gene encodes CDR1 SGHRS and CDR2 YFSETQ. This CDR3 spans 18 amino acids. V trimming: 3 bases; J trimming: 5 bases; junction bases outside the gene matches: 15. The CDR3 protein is CASSSEPGLAIGNNEQFF. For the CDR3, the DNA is TGCGCCAGCAGCTCGGAACCGGGACTAGCAATAGGGAACAATGAGCAGTTCTTC.

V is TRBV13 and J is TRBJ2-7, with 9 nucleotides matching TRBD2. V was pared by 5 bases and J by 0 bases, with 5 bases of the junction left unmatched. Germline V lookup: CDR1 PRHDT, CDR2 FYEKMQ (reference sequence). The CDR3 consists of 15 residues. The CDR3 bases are TGTGCCAGCAGCAGTACTAGCGGGCTCTCCTACGAGCAGTACTTC. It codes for CASSSTSGLSYEQYF.

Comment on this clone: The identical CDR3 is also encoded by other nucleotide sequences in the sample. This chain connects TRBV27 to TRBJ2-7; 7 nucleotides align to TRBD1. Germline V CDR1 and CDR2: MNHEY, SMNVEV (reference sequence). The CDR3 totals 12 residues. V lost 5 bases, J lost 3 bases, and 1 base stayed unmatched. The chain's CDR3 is CASSPGGYEQYF. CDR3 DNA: TGTGCCAGCAGTCCAGGGGGCTACGAGCAGTACTTC.

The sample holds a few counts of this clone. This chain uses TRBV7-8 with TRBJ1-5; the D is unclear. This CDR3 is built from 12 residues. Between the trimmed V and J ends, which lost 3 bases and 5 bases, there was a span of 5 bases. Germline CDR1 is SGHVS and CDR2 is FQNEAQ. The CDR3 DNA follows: TGTGCCAGCAGCTTTTTGGATCAGCCCCAGCATTTT. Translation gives CASSFLDQPQHF.

The CDR3 nucleotides are TGTGCCAGCATTCCTACTAGCTTCGAGACCCAGTACTTC. Its protein product is CASIPTSFETQYF. This chain joins TRBV7-8 and TRBJ2-5; D is possibly TRBD2 (6 bases). The V end lost 7 bases, the J end lost 5 bases, and 14 bases lay between the germline ends. The CDR3 is 13 residues long. The germline V gene encodes CDR1 SGHVS and CDR2 FQNEAQ. The full variable domain, its missing parts supplied by reference TRBV7-8 and TRBJ2-5, is GAGVSQSPRYKVAKRGQDVALRCDPISGHVSLFWYQQALGQGPEFLTYFQNEAQLDKSGLPSDRFFAERPEGSVSTLKIQRTQQEDSAVYLCASIPTSFETQYFGPGTRLLVL.

The CDR3, as DNA: TGCGCCAGCAGCCAAGAAGCCCCTACCTACGAGCAGTACTTC. Residues: CASSQEAPTYEQYF. The J gene is TRBJ2-7, the V gene TRBV4-1; D remains ambiguous. The length of the CDR3 is 14 residues. Germline loops: CDR1 MGHRA, CDR2 YSYEKL. V lost 0 bases to trimming and J lost 2 bases, with 8 bases between them.

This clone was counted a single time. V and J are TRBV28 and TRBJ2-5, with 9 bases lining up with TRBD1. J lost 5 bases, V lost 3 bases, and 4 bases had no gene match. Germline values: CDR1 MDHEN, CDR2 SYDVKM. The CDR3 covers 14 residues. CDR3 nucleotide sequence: TGTGCCAGCAGTTTGAACAGGGGGCACGAGACCCAGTACTTC. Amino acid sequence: CASSLNRGHETQYF.

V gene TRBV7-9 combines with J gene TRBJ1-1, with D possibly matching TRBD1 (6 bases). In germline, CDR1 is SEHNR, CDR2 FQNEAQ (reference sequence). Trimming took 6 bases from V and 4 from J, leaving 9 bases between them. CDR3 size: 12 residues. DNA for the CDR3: TGTGCCAGCAGTGACAGGATCACTGAAGCTTTCTTT. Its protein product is CASSDRITEAFF.